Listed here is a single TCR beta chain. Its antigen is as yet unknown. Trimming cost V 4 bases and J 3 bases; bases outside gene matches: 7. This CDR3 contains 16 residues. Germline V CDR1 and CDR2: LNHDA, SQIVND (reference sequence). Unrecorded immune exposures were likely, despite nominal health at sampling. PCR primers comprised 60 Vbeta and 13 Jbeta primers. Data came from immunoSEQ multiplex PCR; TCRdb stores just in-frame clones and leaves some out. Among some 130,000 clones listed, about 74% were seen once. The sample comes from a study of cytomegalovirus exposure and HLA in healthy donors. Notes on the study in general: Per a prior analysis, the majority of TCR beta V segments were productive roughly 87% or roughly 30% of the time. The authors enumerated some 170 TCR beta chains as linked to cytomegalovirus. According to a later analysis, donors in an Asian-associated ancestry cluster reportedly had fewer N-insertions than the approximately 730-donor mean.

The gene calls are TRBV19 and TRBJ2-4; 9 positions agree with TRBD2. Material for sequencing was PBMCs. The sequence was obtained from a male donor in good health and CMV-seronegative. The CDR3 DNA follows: TGTGCCAGTAGTACGCGGGAGGGGGGCGGCAAAAACATTCAGTACTTC. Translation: CASSTREGGGKNIQYF.